Here is one T cell receptor (beta chain) with its context. Sequencing was performed with immunoSEQ multiplex PCR; in TCRdb, only in-frame clones are kept and a portion is missing. The sample lists roughly 410,000 clones; more than 70% were seen once. The source of the sample is a study of blood T cell repertoires in COVID-19. Germline values: CDR1 SEHNR, CDR2 FQNEAQ (reference sequence). V was cut by 5 bases and J by 3 bases, with 16 bases left in between. The CDR3 runs to 15 residues. What was sequenced was peripheral blood. The rearrangement joins TRBV7-9 to TRBJ2-5, with D possibly TRBD2 on 6 matching bases. This TCR was sampled from a man aged 35-49 years with acute or convalescent COVID-19. The CDR3, as DNA: TGTGCCAGCAGCCCCACGTTCTTAGCGGAAGAGACCCAGTACTTC. Protein sequence: CASSPTFLAEETQYF. The complete variable domain, with remaining parts taken from reference TRBV7-9 and TRBJ2-5, reads DTGVSQNPRHKITKRGQNVTFRCDPISEHNRLYWYRQTLGQGPEFLTYFQNEAQLEKSRLLSDRFSAERPKGSFSTLEIQRTEQGDSAMYLCASSPTFLAEETQYFGPGTRLLVL.